One and the same sample provided the 19 T cell receptor beta chains below, sequenced in a study of blood T cell repertoires in COVID-19. Sequenced by immunoSEQ multiplex PCR; TCRdb stores in-frame clones only, minus some. The top ten clones hold over 7.5% of a sample with some 150,000 clones, roughly 82% of them seen once. Sequencing used peripheral blood. The receptor source for this set is a woman in her 70s with acute or convalescent COVID-19.

As regards this clone: The sample contains more than one DNA sequence encoding this CDR3. The CDR3 loop is CASSLARGTEAFF. In DNA, the CDR3 is TGTGCCAGCAGCTTAGCGCGAGGGACTGAAGCTTTCTTT. This sequence joins TRBV7-2 and TRBJ1-1; no firm D call. Germline lookup yields CDR1 SGHTA and CDR2 FQGNSA. The CDR3 has 13 residues. Trimming took off 0 bases at V and 5 bases at J, with 7 bases between the two ends.

This chain connects TRBV2 to TRBJ2-1; TRBD2 matches 15 bases. With V trimmed by 8 bases and J by 4 bases, 18 bases remained unmatched. The CDR3 runs 20 residues. Per germline, CDR1 SNHLY and CDR2 FYNNEI. CDR3 nucleotide sequence: TGTGCCAGCTCTAAATTGCCGGGACTAGCGGGAGGTTCCCCTTACAATGAGCAGTTCTTC. Encoded protein: CASSKLPGLAGGSPYNEQFF.

The rearrangement uses TRBV5-1 and TRBJ1-1; 7 nucleotides align to TRBD1. Unmatched junction bases numbered 10, after V lost 0 bases and J lost 5 bases. The length of the CDR3 is 16 residues. The germline V gene encodes CDR1 SGHRS and CDR2 YFSETQ. As DNA, the CDR3 is TGCGCCAGCAGCTTGGAAATGCAGGGGGGCTCGACTGAAGCTTTCTTT. Translated: CASSLEMQGGSTEAFF.

V is TRBV11-2 and J is TRBJ1-3, with D possibly matching TRBD1 (6 bases). Germline V CDR1 and CDR2: SGHAT, FQNNGV. The CDR3 runs to 13 residues. V was cut by 2 bases and J by 4 bases, with 6 bases left in between. The CDR3 DNA reads as TGTGCCAGCAGCTTACAGGGGGGAAACACCATATATTTT. Its protein product is CASSLQGGNTIYF.

The chain joins TRBV5-1 to TRBJ1-4; D perhaps matches TRBD1 (6 bases). CDR1 and CDR2 from the germline V gene are SGHRS and YFSETQ. The CDR3 is 14 amino acids. Trimming left V 2 bases short and J 8 bases short, with 13 bases between. The CDR3 DNA follows: TGCGCCAGCAGCTTAGCAGGGGTCCGCGAAAAACTGTTTTTT. Translated, it gives CASSLAGVREKLFF.

For this clone: Different DNA sequences within this sample yield the same CDR3. V is TRBV2 and J is TRBJ1-6, with D perhaps matching TRBD1 (5 bases). The CDR3 has 14 residues. The ends were cut back, 9 bases at V and 5 bases at J, with 14 bases in the middle. Germline assignment: CDR1 SNHLY and CDR2 FYNNEI. The CDR3 here is CASRPRAHNSPLHF. The CDR3 DNA reads as TGTGCCAGTAGGCCCAGGGCACATAATTCACCCCTCCACTTT. The complete variable domain, with remaining parts taken from reference TRBV2 and TRBJ1-6, reads EPEVTQTPSHQVTQMGQEVILRCVPISNHLYFYWYRQILGQKVEFLVSFYNNEISEKSEIFDDQFSVERPDGSNFTLKIRSTKLEDSAMYFCASRPRAHNSPLHFGNGTRLTVT.

The rearrangement links TRBV18 to TRBJ1-4, with TRBD1 as a possible D gene (5 bases). The V end was cut by 4 bases, the J end by 8 bases, with 14 bases between. The length of the CDR3 is 14 residues. CDR1 and CDR2 (germline): KGHSH, LQKENI. The CDR3 loop reads CASSRRQGGEKLFF. The CDR3, as DNA: TGTGCCAGCTCACGGAGGCAGGGAGGAGAAAAACTGTTTTTT.

The rearrangement joins TRBV19 to TRBJ1-5; 7 bases map to TRBD1. V shed 6 bases and J 4 bases; nucleotides not matched to a gene: 9. The germline gives CDR1 LNHDA, CDR2 SQIVND (reference sequence). The CDR3 extends over 15 amino acids. CDR3: CASRPTGTENQPQHF. Here the CDR3 DNA reads TGTGCCAGTAGGCCGACAGGGACGGAGAATCAGCCCCAGCATTTT.

In DNA, the CDR3 is TGTGCCATCAGCCCGGCCGGGGGAGATACGCAGTATTTT. Translation gives CAISPAGGDTQYF. The rearrangement joins TRBV10-3 to TRBJ2-3; tentatively, D is TRBD2 (6 bases). The CDR3 is 13 amino acids. Germline V CDR1 and CDR2: ENHRY, SYGVKD. Trimming cost V 6 bases and J 5 bases, with 12 bases left between them.

The chain carries TRBV6-1 and TRBJ2-7; the D gene is possibly TRBD1 (5 bases). Germline lookup yields CDR1 MNHNS and CDR2 SASEGT. The length of the CDR3 is 12 residues. Deletions cut 2 bases from V and 3 bases from J, with 5 bases between. In DNA form, the CDR3 reads TGTGCCAGCAGTGAACAGGGCTACGAGCAGTACTTC. Encoded protein: CASSEQGYEQYF.

The rearrangement joins TRBV30 to TRBJ2-7; D not resolved. The V end lost 0 bases, the J end lost 1 base, and 10 bases lay between the germline ends. From germline, CDR1 is GTSNPN and CDR2 SVGIG (reference sequence). The CDR3 runs to 14 residues. The CDR3 nucleotides read TGTGCCTGGAGTGTACGGCAGGCGTCCTACGAGCAGTACTTC. The encoded protein is CAWSVRQASYEQYF.

This chain joins TRBV19 and TRBJ2-1; the D gene is possibly TRBD1 (5 bases). The CDR3 totals 13 residues. Trimming pared 10 bases from V and 3 bases from J, leaving 13 bases between. In germline, CDR1 is LNHDA, CDR2 SQIVND (reference sequence). CDR3 nucleotides: TGTGCCACTCGGCAGGGCTACTACAATGAGCAGTTCTTC. Translated: CATRQGYYNEQFF.

The rearrangement joins TRBV30 to TRBJ2-3, with 9 bases fitting TRBD2. V was pared by 1 base and J by 5 bases, with 7 bases of the junction left unmatched. This CDR3 region has 15 residues. Germline V gene sequence: CDR1 GTSNPN, CDR2 SVGIG (reference sequence). The CDR3 protein is CAWSDGGRAVDTQYF. The CDR3 nucleotides are TGTGCCTGGAGTGATGGCGGGAGGGCGGTAGATACGCAGTATTTT.

The J gene is TRBJ1-1, the V gene TRBV19, with D possibly being TRBD1 (6 bases). Germline lookup yields CDR1 LNHDA and CDR2 SQIVND (reference sequence). The CDR3 has 14 amino acids. V dropped 5 bases and J dropped 5 bases, with 15 bases sitting between them. The CDR3 spells CASSQQGVETEAFF. DNA of the CDR3: TGTGCCAGTAGTCAACAGGGTGTCGAGACTGAAGCTTTCTTT.

This clone was recorded a few times. The rearrangement joins TRBV19 to TRBJ1-1, with D tentatively TRBD1 (5 bases). CDR3 length: 13 amino acids. The germline V and J ends were trimmed by 4 bases and 1 base, with 7 bases remaining between them. CDR1 LNHDA and CDR2 SQIVND come from the germline V gene (reference sequence). CDR3 bases: TGTGCCAGTAGTAGACAGCCGAACACTGAAGCTTTCTTT. Its protein is CASSRQPNTEAFF. Full variable domain (missing parts from reference TRBV19 and TRBJ1-1): DGGITQSPKYLFRKEGQNVTLSCEQNLNHDAMYWYRQDPGQGLRLIYYSQIVNDFQKGDIAEGYSVSREKKESFPLTVTSAQKNPTAFYLCASSRQPNTEAFFGQGTRLTVV.

The rearrangement links TRBV11-3 to TRBJ1-1; D not resolved. CDR1 and CDR2 from the germline V gene are SGHNT and YENEEA. The V and J ends lost 1 base and 3 bases respectively, with 3 bases between them. The CDR3 consists of 12 residues. CDR3 coding DNA: TGTGCCAGCAGCTTAGGGCACACTGAAGCTTTCTTT. This codes for CASSLGHTEAFF. The full variable domain, its missing parts supplied by reference TRBV11-3 and TRBJ1-1, is EAGVVQSPRYKIIEKKQPVAFWCNPISGHNTLYWYLQNLGQGPELLIRYENEEAVDDSQLPKDRFSAERLKGVDSTLKIQPAELGDSAVYLCASSLGHTEAFFGQGTRLTVV.

This chain connects TRBV11-2 to TRBJ2-1, with 8 bases aligning to TRBD2. Germline values: CDR1 SGHAT, CDR2 FQNNGV. J gave up 7 bases and V 7 bases, and 9 bases lay outside the gene matches. CDR3 length: 14 amino acids. In DNA form, the CDR3 reads TGTGCCAGCACCGCCCAGCGGGGGAGGAATGAGCAGTTCTTC. Residues: CASTAQRGRNEQFF.

The chain carries TRBV4-3 and TRBJ1-1; tentative D call: TRBD1 (6 bases). Germline lookup yields CDR1 LGHNA and CDR2 YSLEER. The CDR3 contains 13 residues. V lost 3 bases and J lost 8, with 13 bases in between. CDR3 DNA sequence: TGCGCCAGCAGCCAGAGACAGGCCGGCGAAGCTTTCTTT. It encodes CASSQRQAGEAFF.

The chain links TRBV6-5 to TRBJ2-7; TRBD1 matches at 9 bases. Germline values: CDR1 MNHEY, CDR2 SVGAGI. V was clipped by 6 bases and J by 1 base; unmatched bases: 7. The CDR3 contains 15 residues. For the CDR3, the DNA is TGTGCCAGCAGGTCCGGGACAGGGAGATCCTACGAGCAGTACTTC. It codes for CASRSGTGRSYEQYF.